These 9 T cell receptor beta chains came from one sample sequenced in a study of blood T cell repertoires in COVID-19. This table comes from immunoSEQ multiplex PCR, and its TCRdb copy is limited to in-frame clones, with some not included. Of 70,000 to 80,000 clones listed, 80% are singletons. Source material: peripheral blood. The receptors come from a human donor in a cohort sampled during active COVID-19.

This chain uses TRBV18 with TRBJ2-4, with TRBD2 as a possible D gene (5 bases). Per the germline V gene, CDR1 is KGHSH and CDR2 is LQKENI. The CDR3 covers 17 residues. V was cut by 0 bases and J by 0 bases, with 12 bases left in between. The CDR3 nucleotides read TGTGCCAGCTCACCACCGAACGGGATGCTAGCCAAAAACATTCAGTACTTC. It specifies CASSPPNGMLAKNIQYF. Full variable domain (remainder filled in from reference TRBV18 and TRBJ2-4): NAGVMQNPRHLVRRRGQEARLRCSPMKGHSHVYWYRQLPEEGLKFMVYLQKENIIDESGMPKERFSAEFPKEGPSILRIQQVVRGDSAAYFCASSPPNGMLAKNIQYFGAGTRLSVL.

The chain uses TRBV25-1 and TRBJ1-2; D unclear. In germline, CDR1 is MGHDK, CDR2 SYGVNS. This CDR3 has 13 amino acids. Between the trimmed V and J ends, which lost 1 base and 3 bases, there was a span of 6 bases. The CDR3 here is CASSELTDYGYTF. CDR3 in DNA: TGTGCCAGCAGTGAATTAACAGACTATGGCTACACCTTC.

The gene calls are TRBV5-1 and TRBJ2-7; 9 nucleotides line up with TRBD2. V lost 0 bases, J lost 1 base, and 5 bases stayed unmatched. CDR3 length equals 16 residues. CDR1 is SGHRS, CDR2 YFSETQ, per germline. CDR3 nucleotide sequence: TGCGCCAGCAGCTTGGATAGCGGGAGAGGTTCCTACGAGCAGTACGTC. Translation: CASSLDSGRGSYEQYV.

V gene TRBV20-1 combines with J gene TRBJ1-5; D perhaps matches TRBD1 (6 bases). The CDR3 runs to 14 residues. The germline V gene has CDR1 DFQATT and CDR2 SNEGSKA (reference sequence). Trimming took off 5 bases at V and 0 bases at J, with 11 bases between the two ends. For the CDR3, the DNA is TGCAGTGCTGGTGGGGGGCTTAGCAATCAGCCCCAGCATTTT. Encoded protein: CSAGGGLSNQPQHF.

V is TRBV7-2 and J is TRBJ1-1; the D gene is possibly TRBD1 (6 bases). The CDR3 is made up of 16 amino acids. Trimming stripped 5 bases from V and 0 bases from J, with 16 bases between. The germline CDR1 and CDR2 sequences are SGHTA and FQGNSA. The CDR3 DNA sequence: TGTGCCAGCAGCCCTGGGAGGGGGAGAATGAACACTGAAGCTTTCTTT. It specifies CASSPGRGRMNTEAFF.

V usage is TRBV18 and J usage is TRBJ2-1; D is possibly TRBD1 (6 bases). In germline, CDR1 is KGHSH, CDR2 LQKENI. The V and J ends lost 3 bases and 3 bases respectively, with 12 bases between them. This CDR3 is 15 amino acids long. CDR3 region: CASSPRDTFYNEQFF. The DNA for the CDR3 is TGTGCCAGCTCACCTCGGGACACATTCTACAATGAGCAGTTCTTC. The full variable domain, in which reference TRBV18 and TRBJ2-1 provide the parts outside the CDR3, is NAGVMQNPRHLVRRRGQEARLRCSPMKGHSHVYWYRQLPEEGLKFMVYLQKENIIDESGMPKERFSAEFPKEGPSILRIQQVVRGDSAAYFCASSPRDTFYNEQFFGPGTRLTVL.

The sample holds many counts of this clone. The chain joins TRBV5-4 to TRBJ2-7, with 7 bases matching TRBD2. The V and J ends lost 0 bases and 1 base, in that order; junction bases with no gene match: 7. Germline loops: CDR1 SGHNT, CDR2 YYREEE (reference sequence). The CDR3 is 16 residues long. The CDR3 region is CASSLGGGAKSYEQYF. In DNA, the CDR3 is TGTGCCAGCAGCTTGGGGGGAGGGGCAAAATCCTACGAGCAGTACTTC.

This chain connects TRBV5-1 to TRBJ1-6; 9 nucleotides agree with TRBD1. Germline V gives CDR1 SGHRS, CDR2 YFSETQ. Trimming cost V 3 bases and J 1 base; bases outside gene matches: 5. The CDR3 sequence is 17 residues long. The CDR3 DNA follows: TGCGCCAGCAGCTCGAAGGACAGGGGATCCTATAATTCACCCCTCCACTTT. It codes for CASSSKDRGSYNSPLHF.

The V and J genes are TRBV6-6 and TRBJ1-1; 8 bases align to TRBD1. The CDR3 is made up of 14 amino acids. Germline assignment: CDR1 MNHNY and CDR2 SVGAGI (reference sequence). The V segment lost 4 bases and the J segment 11 bases; nucleotides outside the gene matches: 12. CDR3: CASSSTAGDRWAFF. Written as DNA, the CDR3 is TGTGCCAGCAGTTCCACGGCGGGGGACAGGTGGGCTTTCTTT.